This T cell receptor (beta chain) was identified during a study of T cell changes during pregnancy in multiple sclerosis. This clone occurred once. The data were produced by immunoSEQ multiplex PCR, yet TCRdb's version contains in-frame clones alone and is incomplete. The table shows about 53,000 clones, with around nine tenths occurring only once. The sample in question was CD4+ T cells from peripheral blood mononuclear cells, obtained in the third trimester of pregnancy. The sequence was collected from a female donor with multiple sclerosis, enrolled in a pregnancy study.

The CDR3 reads CASSLDGQINTEAFF. The CDR3 region has the DNA TGTGCCAGCAGCTTAGATGGACAGATTAACACTGAAGCTTTCTTT. The genes are TRBV11-2 and TRBJ1-1; the D gene is possibly TRBD1 (6 bases). Deletions cut 0 bases from V and 2 bases from J, with 10 bases between. The CDR3 runs to 15 residues. Germline CDR1 and CDR2: SGHAT and FQNNGV.